The rows below give T cell receptor beta chains drawn from one sample of a study of cytomegalovirus exposure and HLA in healthy donors. Only in-frame clones appear in the TCRdb table, and some are missing; sequencing was by immunoSEQ multiplex PCR. The repertoire includes around 90,000 clones, 55% to 65% of them detected once, and 2% to 2.5% sits in the top ten. Source material: PBMCs. Receptors were obtained from a human donor in good health. Both conserved end residues are part of each CDR3.

>TRBV2|TRBJ2-7|11
CASTRAYEQYF
>TRBV5-4|TRBJ2-7|15
CASSGLGGAAYEQYF
>TRBV10-3|TRBJ2-1|14
CAIRTSGGRDEQFF
>TRBV4-1|TRBJ1-1|13
CASSQYRDTEAFF
>TRBV7-2|TRBJ1-2|12
CASSRTGYGYTF
>TRBV5-8|TRBJ2-5|15
CASSLGDRLQETQYF
>TRBV9|TRBJ1-6|14
CASSARQDNSPLHF
>TRBV5-4|TRBJ2-2|16
CASSAGGLTNTGELFF
>TRBV7-9|TRBJ1-1|13
CASSIRGWSEAFF
>TRBV11-3|TRBJ2-1|17
CASSLFLAGGRENEQFF
>TRBV5-6|TRBJ2-3|17
CASSLGSSGRSTDTQYF
>TRBV4-1|TRBJ2-1|18
CASSQDRGGATTYNEQFF
>TRBV7-2|TRBJ1-3|13
CASSLDRVNTIYF
>TRBV11-2|-|15
CASSFDRGLSYEQYF
>TRBV7-2|TRBJ1-2|12
CASSVRWRGYTF
>TRBV21-1|TRBJ2-7|15
CASSKSGGAGYEQYF
>TRBV7-2|TRBJ2-2|15
CASSATNSRSGELFF
>TRBV14|TRBJ1-2|15
CASSQVWTGGDGYTF
>TRBV7-9|TRBJ1-1|12
CASSVSDRAAFF
>TRBV15|TRBJ1-4|16
CATSRDLAGSNEKLFF
>TRBV7-3|TRBJ2-1|12
CASSYRDNEQFF
>TRBV10-3|TRBJ2-2|14
CAISGGRGTGELFF
>TRBV11-2|TRBJ2-1|15
CASSLVRGDHNEQFF
>TRBV10-3|TRBJ2-5|14
CAIRDGLQGETQYF
>TRBV18|TRBJ1-5|13
CASSPRTDQPQHF
>TRBV9|TRBJ2-7|15
CASSVGLAGSYEQYF
>TRBV5-1|TRBJ2-5|17
CASSLVPGTGKQETQYF
>TRBV5-6|TRBJ1-4|16
CASSFGIATTNEKLFF
>TRBV9|TRBJ2-5|15
CASSVEGQGEETQYF
>TRBV11-2|TRBJ1-2|14
CASRETGATHGYTF
>TRBV7-6|TRBJ2-5|15
CASSSRVDSQETQYF
>TRBV30|TRBJ1-6|14
CAWSVDRANSPLHF
>TRBV4-2|TRBJ2-3|20
CASSPRLAGGLASSTDTQYF
>TRBV4-3|TRBJ2-3|17
CASSQDLTRGATDTQYF
>TRBV10-3|TRBJ2-7|14
CAIRGGQGSYEQYF
>TRBV4-1|TRBJ2-7|15
CASSRTPGQGHEQYF
>TRBV18|TRBJ1-3|16
CASSPRTGNSGNTIYF
>TRBV5-1|TRBJ2-7|12
CASSLTGYEQYF
>TRBV30|TRBJ1-2|13
CAWSVTGVGGYTF
>TRBV2|TRBJ2-1|15
CASSELAGGPNEQFF
>TRBV29-1|TRBJ1-1|13
CSVGRQGRSEAFF
>TRBV19|TRBJ1-2|15
CASSIPGTGPYGYTF
>TRBV10-1|TRBJ1-5|17
CASSEEADRVSNQPQHF
>TRBV27|TRBJ2-7|15
CASSQDRAGFYEQYF
>TRBV11-3|TRBJ2-3|16
CASSLGVSGPTDTQYF
>TRBV6-5|TRBJ2-5|14
CASSLRRGQETQYF
>TRBV9|TRBJ2-3|15
CASSVRGWGTDTQYF
>TRBV12-5|TRBJ1-6|13
CASGLEVGQPAHF
>TRBV7-9|TRBJ1-1|16
CASSFPGQGGGAEAFF
>TRBV6-6|TRBJ2-3|15
CASSYEAGTTDTQYF
>TRBV9|TRBJ1-2|15
CASSVKQGSNYGYTF